Shown below are 9 T cell receptor beta chains from a single sample sequenced in a study of blood T cells in healthy people across ages. For the second PCR, which ran for roughly 6 to 11 cycles, a sample-barcoded 5' primer and a J-beta primer mix were used. TCRdb ran MiXCR on the 5' RACE reads and lists one entry per CDR3 protein. The table has over a million distinct CDR3 sequences, approximately 25% seen once. This sample was also put to use in a study of T cells of mothers and their children.

What was sequenced was blood. These receptors came from a girl under 10 years old in good health.

This clonotype was observed a handful of times. V gene TRBV24-1 combines with J gene TRBJ2-1; tentative D call: TRBD2 (5 bases). The J call may be faulty, since TRBJ2-5 better matches the DNA end. The CDR3 runs to 18 residues. Germline CDR1 and CDR2: KGHDR and SFDVKD. The CDR3 protein is CATSDPRVGGSPQETQYF. The CDR3 coding sequence is TGTGCCACCAGTGATCCGAGGGTAGGTGGCAGTCCACAGGAGACCCAGTACTTC.

The chain recombines TRBV20-1 with TRBJ2-3, with D uncertain. V gave up 2 bases and J gave up 0 bases, with 15 bases separating them. The V gene's germline CDR1 is DFQATT and CDR2 SNEGSKA (reference sequence). The CDR3 has 16 amino acids. The CDR3 DNA sequence: TGCAGTGCTAGACAATCTTTTGAGTCTAGCACAGATACGCAGTATTTT. Residues: CSARQSFESSTDTQYF.

The chain links TRBV4-1 to TRBJ2-1; TRBD2 matches 12 bases. The V segment lost 3 bases and the J segment 0 bases; nucleotides outside the gene matches: 3. Per the germline V gene, CDR1 is MGHRA and CDR2 is YSYEKL. CDR3 length equals 17 residues. The CDR3 sequence is CASSHPTSGSSYNEQFF. The DNA of the CDR3 is TGCGCCAGCAGCCACCCGACTAGCGGGAGCTCCTACAATGAGCAGTTCTTC.

V and J are TRBV29-1 and TRBJ2-3; TRBD2 matches 9 bases. The V gene's germline CDR1 is SQVTM and CDR2 ANQGSEA. The V segment lost 5 bases and the J segment 2 bases; nucleotides outside the gene matches: 5. This CDR3 is built from 14 residues. Here the CDR3 DNA reads TGCAGCGTTAAGGCGGGAGGGCCCACAGATACGCAGTATTTT. Protein sequence: CSVKAGGPTDTQYF.

This clonotype was seen a handful of times. V gene TRBV12-3 or TRBV12-4 combines with J gene TRBJ1-3; possible D gene TRBD1, 6 bases. The ends were cut back, 5 bases at V and 3 bases at J, with 14 bases in the middle. The CDR3 is 15 residues long. CDR3 amino acids: CASSHFGTNGNTIYF. For the CDR3, the DNA is TGTGCCAGCAGTCATTTCGGGACAAATGGAAACACCATATATTTT.

This clonotype came up a few times. The rearrangement links TRBV5-6 to TRBJ2-7, with 7 bases that match TRBD2. Per germline, CDR1 SGHDT and CDR2 YYEEEE. The trim removed 4 bases at V and 5 bases at J, leaving 12 bases unmatched. The CDR3 consists of 15 residues. The CDR3 nucleotides read TGTGCCAGCAGCCCGGGGGGAGGACGGAGAGACGAGCAGTACTTC. Its protein is CASSPGGGRRDEQYF.

This clonotype occurred once. This CDR3 reads CASSPNGLAGGSGYNEQFF. The CDR3 DNA reads as TGTGCCAGCAGCCCTAACGGATTAGCGGGAGGGTCGGGATACAATGAGCAGTTCTTC. The chain joins TRBV7-6 to TRBJ2-1; 11 bases agree with TRBD2. This CDR3 contains 19 residues. With V trimmed by 5 bases and J by 4 bases, 16 bases remained unmatched. CDR1 and CDR2 from the germline V gene are SGHVS and FNYEAQ.

A single count supports this clonotype. The CDR3 here is CAISDLGNPPNTGELFF. For the CDR3, the DNA is TGTGCCATCAGTGATCTCGGCAACCCTCCTAACACCGGGGAGCTGTTTTTT. The rearrangement joins TRBV10-3 to TRBJ2-2, with D uncertain. Looked up from germline, CDR1 is ENHRY and CDR2 is SYGVKD. This CDR3 region has 17 residues. V was cut by 3 bases and J by 2 bases, with 16 bases left in between.

This clonotype has just a few counts. The rearrangement uses TRBV12-3 or TRBV12-4 and TRBJ2-1; D gene unclear. Deletions cut 8 bases from V and 10 bases from J, with 9 bases between. The CDR3 has 10 residues. Here the CDR3 reads CASGQLEQFF. For the CDR3, the DNA is TGTGCCAGCGGTCAGTTGGAGCAGTTCTTC.